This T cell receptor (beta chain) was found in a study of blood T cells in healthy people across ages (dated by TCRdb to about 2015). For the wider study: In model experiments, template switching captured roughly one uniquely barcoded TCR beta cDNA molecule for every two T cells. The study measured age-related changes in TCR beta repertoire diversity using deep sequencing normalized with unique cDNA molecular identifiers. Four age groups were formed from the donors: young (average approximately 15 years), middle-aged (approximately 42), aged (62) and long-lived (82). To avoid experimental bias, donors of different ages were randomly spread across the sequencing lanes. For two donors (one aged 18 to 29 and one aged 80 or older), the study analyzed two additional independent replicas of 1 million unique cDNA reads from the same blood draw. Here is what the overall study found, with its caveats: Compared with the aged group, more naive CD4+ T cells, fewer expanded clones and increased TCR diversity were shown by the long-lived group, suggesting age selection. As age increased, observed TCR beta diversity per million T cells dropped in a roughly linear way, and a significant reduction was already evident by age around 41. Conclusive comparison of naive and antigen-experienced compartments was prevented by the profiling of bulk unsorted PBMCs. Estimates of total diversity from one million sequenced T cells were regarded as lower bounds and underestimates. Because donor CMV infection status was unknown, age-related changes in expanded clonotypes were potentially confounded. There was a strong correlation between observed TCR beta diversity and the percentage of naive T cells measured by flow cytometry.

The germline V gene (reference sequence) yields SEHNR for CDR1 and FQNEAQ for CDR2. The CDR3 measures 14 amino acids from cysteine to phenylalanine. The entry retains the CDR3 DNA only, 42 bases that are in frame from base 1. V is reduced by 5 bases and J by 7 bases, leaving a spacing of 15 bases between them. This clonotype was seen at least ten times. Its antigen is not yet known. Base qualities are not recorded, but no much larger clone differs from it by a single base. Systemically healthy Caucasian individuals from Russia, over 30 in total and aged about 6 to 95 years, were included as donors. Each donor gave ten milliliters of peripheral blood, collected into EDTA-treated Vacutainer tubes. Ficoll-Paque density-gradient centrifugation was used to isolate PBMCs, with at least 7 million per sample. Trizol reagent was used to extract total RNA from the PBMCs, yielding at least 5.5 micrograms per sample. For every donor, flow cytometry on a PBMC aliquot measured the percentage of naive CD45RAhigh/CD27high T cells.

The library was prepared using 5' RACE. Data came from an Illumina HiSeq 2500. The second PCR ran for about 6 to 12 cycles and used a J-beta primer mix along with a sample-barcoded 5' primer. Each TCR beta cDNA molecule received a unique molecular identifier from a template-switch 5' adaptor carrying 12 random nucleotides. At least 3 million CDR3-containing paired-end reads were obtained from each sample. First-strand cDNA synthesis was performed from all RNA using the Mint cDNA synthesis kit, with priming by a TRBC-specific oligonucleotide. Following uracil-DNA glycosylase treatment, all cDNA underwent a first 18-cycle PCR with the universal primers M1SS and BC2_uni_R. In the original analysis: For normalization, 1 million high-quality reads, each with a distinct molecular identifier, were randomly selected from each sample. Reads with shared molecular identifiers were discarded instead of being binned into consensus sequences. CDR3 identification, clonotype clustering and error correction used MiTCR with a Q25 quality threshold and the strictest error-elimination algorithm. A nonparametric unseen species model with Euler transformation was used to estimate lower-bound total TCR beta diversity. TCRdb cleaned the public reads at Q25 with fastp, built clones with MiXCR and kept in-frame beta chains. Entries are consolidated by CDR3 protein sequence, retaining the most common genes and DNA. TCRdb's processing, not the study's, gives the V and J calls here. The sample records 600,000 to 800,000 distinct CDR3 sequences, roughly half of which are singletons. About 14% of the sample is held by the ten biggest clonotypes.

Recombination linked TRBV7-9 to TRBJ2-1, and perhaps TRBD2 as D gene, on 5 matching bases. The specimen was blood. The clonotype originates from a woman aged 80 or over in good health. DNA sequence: TGTGCCAGCAGCCCGAGGGCAGGCGCGAATGAGCAGTTCTTC. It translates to CASSPRAGANEQFF.